The 7 T cell receptor beta chains given below trace back to one sample, sequenced in a study of CD8+ T cells in alopecia areata. RNA was isolated and reverse transcribed to cDNA, the sequencing template. Data came from immunoSEQ multiplex PCR; TCRdb stores just in-frame clones and leaves some out. Among about 150,000 clones listed, roughly 50% were seen once. Sequencing was performed on CD4+ T cells sorted from blood. These receptors all come from a human donor with alopecia areata.

In this sample, this clone turned up a few times. The genes are TRBV5-1 and TRBJ1-1; a weak D match, TRBD1 (5 bases). V gave up 0 bases and J gave up 0 bases, with 9 bases separating them. Germline V lookup: CDR1 SGHRS, CDR2 YFSETQ. The CDR3 has 15 residues. CDR3 region: CASSLAPGLNTEAFF. The CDR3, as DNA: TGCGCCAGCAGCTTGGCCCCGGGGCTGAACACTGAAGCTTTCTTT. The variable domain in full, with the rest retrieved from reference TRBV5-1 and TRBJ1-1, is KAGVTQTPRYLIKTRGQQVTLSCSPISGHRSVSWYQQTPGQGLQFLFEYFSETQRNKGNFPGRFSGRQFSNSRSEMNVSTLELGDSALYLCASSLAPGLNTEAFFGQGTRLTVV.

The chain has TRBV5-1 and TRBJ1-2; 9 bases match TRBD1. This CDR3 spans 14 amino acids. Germline CDR1 SGHRS, CDR2 YFSETQ. The V gene end was trimmed by 7 bases and the J gene end by 2 bases; junction bases not matched to a gene: 6. The CDR3 spells CASSGTGQNYGYTF. DNA of the CDR3: TGCGCCAGCTCCGGGACAGGGCAGAACTATGGCTACACCTTC.

The chain is built from TRBV2 and TRBJ2-2; D gene ambiguous. V dropped 6 bases and J dropped 8 bases, with 13 bases sitting between them. This CDR3 spans 13 amino acids. Germline CDR1 and CDR2: SNHLY and FYNNEI. In DNA, the CDR3 is TGTGCCAGCAGAGACTCGCTAGGAGGGGAGCTGTTTTTT. This encodes CASRDSLGGELFF.

This clone was seen only a few times. V gene TRBV7-9 combines with J gene TRBJ2-1; TRBD1 aligns across 7 bases. Germline values: CDR1 SEHNR, CDR2 FQNEAQ (reference sequence). Trimming cost V 6 bases and J 5 bases; bases outside gene matches: 10. The CDR3 covers 15 residues. CDR3 in DNA: TGTGCCAGCAGTCAAGAGGGACAGCACCACAATGAGCAGTTCTTC. Protein: CASSQEGQHHNEQFF. Full variable domain (remainder filled in from reference TRBV7-9 and TRBJ2-1): DTGVSQNPRHKITKRGQNVTFRCDPISEHNRLYWYRQTLGQGPEFLTYFQNEAQLEKSRLLSDRFSAERPKGSFSTLEIQRTEQGDSAMYLCASSQEGQHHNEQFFGPGTRLTVL.

The V call is TRBV2, the J call TRBJ2-1; maybe TRBD2 (6 bases). V was cut by 7 bases and J by 2 bases, with 15 bases left in between. Germline V gene data show CDR1 as SNHLY and CDR2 as FYNNEI. CDR3 length: 15 amino acids. For the CDR3, the DNA is TGTGCCAGCACGGCCGGCGGGGTTACCTACAATGAGCAGTTCTTC. Translation gives CASTAGGVTYNEQFF.

The chain has TRBV29-1 and TRBJ1-2; D possibly corresponds to TRBD1 (6 bases). CDR1 SQVTM and CDR2 ANQGSEA come from the germline V gene. V gave up 0 bases and J gave up 1 base, with 9 bases separating them. The CDR3 loop spans 14 amino acids. The CDR3 nucleotides read TGCAGCGTTGAAGACCGGGGGCGTAACTATGGCTACACCTTC. Translating gives CSVEDRGRNYGYTF.

As for this clone: The same CDR3 also results from other DNA sequences found in this sample. This chain uses TRBV9 with TRBJ2-1, with 7 bases identical to TRBD2. In germline, CDR1 is SGDLS, CDR2 YYNGEE. The CDR3 is 15 amino acids. V lost 2 bases, J lost 2 bases, and 4 bases stayed unmatched. In nucleotides, the CDR3 is TGTGCCAGCAGCGTCGGCGGGAGTACCTACAATGAGCAGTTCTTC. It yields the protein CASSVGGSTYNEQFF.